This TCR beta chain emerged from a study of shared T cell receptors in the human thymus. Only in-frame clones appear in the TCRdb table, and some are missing; sequencing was by immunoSEQ multiplex PCR. The table has 600,000 to 900,000 clones, 75% to 90% seen once. This sample also belongs to another study, concerning human thymus T cells.

This sequence was found in a girl in the first two years of life with a congenital heart defect. Sequenced sample: thymocytes.

In DNA, the CDR3 is TGTGCCAGCTCACCATGGACATTTTCGAGCGACGAGCAGTACTTC. Its translation: CASSPWTFSSDEQYF. V usage is TRBV18 and J usage is TRBJ2-7; TRBD1 might be the D (5 bases). CDR1 is KGHSH and CDR2 is LQKENI in the germline V gene. This CDR3 contains 15 residues. V dropped 2 bases and J dropped 5 bases, with 16 bases sitting between them. The whole variable domain, remainder taken from reference TRBV18 and TRBJ2-7, is NAGVMQNPRHLVRRRGQEARLRCSPMKGHSHVYWYRQLPEEGLKFMVYLQKENIIDESGMPKERFSAEFPKEGPSILRIQQVVRGDSAAYFCASSPWTFSSDEQYFGPGTRLTVT.